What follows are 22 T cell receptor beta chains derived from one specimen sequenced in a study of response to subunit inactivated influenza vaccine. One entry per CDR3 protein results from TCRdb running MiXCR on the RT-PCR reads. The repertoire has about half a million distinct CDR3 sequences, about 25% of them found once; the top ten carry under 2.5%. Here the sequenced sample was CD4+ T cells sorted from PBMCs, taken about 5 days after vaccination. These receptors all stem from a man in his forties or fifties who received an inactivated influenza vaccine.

The CDR3 bases are TGTGCCACCAGCATCGGACAGGGCTCCTACAATGAGCAGTTCTTC. Its protein is CATSIGQGSYNEQFF. The V and J genes are TRBV15 and TRBJ2-1, with TRBD1 matching over 8 bases. The junction had 2 bases not matched to a gene; V was cut back by 4 bases and J by 0 bases. CDR1 is LNHNV, CDR2 YYDKDF, per germline (reference sequence). This CDR3 is built from 15 residues.

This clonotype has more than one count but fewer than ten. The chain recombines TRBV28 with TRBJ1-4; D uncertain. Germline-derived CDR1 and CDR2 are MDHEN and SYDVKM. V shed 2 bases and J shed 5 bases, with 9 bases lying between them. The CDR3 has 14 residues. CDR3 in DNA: TGTGCCAGCAGTTTAGGCAGAGCGAATGAAAAACTGTTTTTT. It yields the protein CASSLGRANEKLFF.

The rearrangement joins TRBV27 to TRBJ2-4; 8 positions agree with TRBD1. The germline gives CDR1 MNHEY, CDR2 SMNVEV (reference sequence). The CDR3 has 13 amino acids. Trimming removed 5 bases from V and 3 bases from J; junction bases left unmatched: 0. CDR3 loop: CASSGQGKNIQYF. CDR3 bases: TGTGCCAGCAGTGGACAGGGCAAAAACATTCAGTACTTC.

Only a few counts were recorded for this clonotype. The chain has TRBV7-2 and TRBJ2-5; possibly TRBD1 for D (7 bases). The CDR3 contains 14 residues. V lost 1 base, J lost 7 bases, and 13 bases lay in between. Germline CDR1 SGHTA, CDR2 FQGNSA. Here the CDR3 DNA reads TGTGCCAGCAGCTTAGGTCACAGGGGAGGGACCCAGTACTTC. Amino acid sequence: CASSLGHRGGTQYF.

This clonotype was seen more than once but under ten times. The CDR3 sequence: CASSRYSGDRSYEQYF. The CDR3 coding sequence is TGTGCCAGCAGTCGATACTCAGGGGACCGCTCCTACGAGCAGTACTTC. The genes are TRBV28 and TRBJ2-7; weak D call: TRBD1 (6 bases). This CDR3 has 16 residues. CDR1 and CDR2 from the germline V gene are MDHEN and SYDVKM. V was trimmed by 5 bases and J by 0 bases, leaving 17 bases between them.

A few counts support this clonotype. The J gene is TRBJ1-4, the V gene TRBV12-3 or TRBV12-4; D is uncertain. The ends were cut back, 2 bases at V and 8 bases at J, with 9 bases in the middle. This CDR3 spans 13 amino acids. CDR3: CASSLYKVEKLFF. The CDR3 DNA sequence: TGTGCCAGCAGTTTATATAAGGTGGAAAAACTGTTTTTT.

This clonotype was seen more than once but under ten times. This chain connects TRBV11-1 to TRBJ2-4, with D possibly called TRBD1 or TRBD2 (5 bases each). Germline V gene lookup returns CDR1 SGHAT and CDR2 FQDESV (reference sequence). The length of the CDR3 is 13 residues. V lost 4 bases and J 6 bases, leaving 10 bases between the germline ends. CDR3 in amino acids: CASSSGAVNIQYF. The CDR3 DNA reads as TGTGCCAGCAGCTCCGGGGCGGTAAACATTCAGTACTTC.

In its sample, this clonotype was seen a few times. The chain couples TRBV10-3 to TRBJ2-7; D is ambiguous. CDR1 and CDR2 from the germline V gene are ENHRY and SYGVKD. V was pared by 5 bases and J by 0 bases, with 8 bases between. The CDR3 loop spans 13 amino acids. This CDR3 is CAISREISYEQYF. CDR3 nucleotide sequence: TGTGCCATCAGTAGGGAAATCTCCTACGAGCAGTACTTC.

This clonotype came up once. CDR3: CSAYTGSGYNSPLHF. DNA for the CDR3: TGCAGTGCTTACACTGGATCCGGGTATAATTCACCCCTCCACTTT. The chain couples TRBV20-1 to TRBJ1-6; D gene unclear. Germline assignment: CDR1 DFQATT and CDR2 SNEGSKA (reference sequence). Trimming took off 5 bases at V and 4 bases at J, with 15 bases between the two ends. This CDR3 is built from 15 residues.

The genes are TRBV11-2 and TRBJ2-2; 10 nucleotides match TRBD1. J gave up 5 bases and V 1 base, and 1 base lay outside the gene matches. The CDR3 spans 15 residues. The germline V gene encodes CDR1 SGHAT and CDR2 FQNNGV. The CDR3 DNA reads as TGTGCCAGCAGCTTAGGGGGACAGGGGACCGGGGAGCTGTTTTTT. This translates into CASSLGGQGTGELFF. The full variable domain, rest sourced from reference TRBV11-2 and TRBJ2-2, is EAGVAQSPRYKIIEKRQSVAFWCNPISGHATLYWYQQILGQGPKLLIQFQNNGVVDDSQLPKDRFSAERLKGVDSTLKIQPAKLEDSAVYLCASSLGGQGTGELFFGEGSRLTVL.

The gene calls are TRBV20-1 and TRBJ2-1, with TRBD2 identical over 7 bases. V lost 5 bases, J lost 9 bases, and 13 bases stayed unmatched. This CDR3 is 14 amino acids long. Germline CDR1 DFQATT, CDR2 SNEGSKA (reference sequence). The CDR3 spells CSASAGAGDAEQFF. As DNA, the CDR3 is TGCAGTGCTTCAGCCGGGGCGGGAGACGCTGAGCAGTTCTTC.

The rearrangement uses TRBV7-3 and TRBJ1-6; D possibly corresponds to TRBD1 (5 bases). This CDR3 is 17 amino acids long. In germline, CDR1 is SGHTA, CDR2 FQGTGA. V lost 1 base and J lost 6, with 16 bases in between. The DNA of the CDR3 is TGTGCCAGCAGCTTAAGCCCCTCGGCAGGGCCTAATTCACCCCTCCACTTT. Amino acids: CASSLSPSAGPNSPLHF. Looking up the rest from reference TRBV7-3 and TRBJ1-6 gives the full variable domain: GAGVSQTPSNKVTEKGKYVELRCDPISGHTALYWYRQSLGQGPEFLIYFQGTGAADDSGLPNDRFFAVRPEGSVSTLKIQRTERGDSAVYLCASSLSPSAGPNSPLHFGNGTRLTVT.

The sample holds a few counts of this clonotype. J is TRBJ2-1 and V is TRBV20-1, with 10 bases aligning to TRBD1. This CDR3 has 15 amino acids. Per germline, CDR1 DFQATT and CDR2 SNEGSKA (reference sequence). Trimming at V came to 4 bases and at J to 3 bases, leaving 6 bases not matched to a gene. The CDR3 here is CSAIARDRGYNEQFF. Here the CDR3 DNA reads TGCAGTGCTATAGCCCGGGACAGGGGCTACAATGAGCAGTTCTTC.

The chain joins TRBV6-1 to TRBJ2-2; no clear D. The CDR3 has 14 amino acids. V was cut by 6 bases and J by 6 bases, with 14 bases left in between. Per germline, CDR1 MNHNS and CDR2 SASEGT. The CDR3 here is CASRALETSGELFF. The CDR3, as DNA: TGTGCCAGCAGGGCGCTAGAGACGTCCGGGGAGCTGTTTTTT.

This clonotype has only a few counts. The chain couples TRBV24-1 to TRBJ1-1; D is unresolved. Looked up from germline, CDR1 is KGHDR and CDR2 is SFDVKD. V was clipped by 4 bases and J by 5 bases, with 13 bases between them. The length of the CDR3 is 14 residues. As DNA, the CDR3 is TGTGCCACCAGTGAGAACGGACGGAGTACTGAAGCTTTCTTT. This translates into CATSENGRSTEAFF.

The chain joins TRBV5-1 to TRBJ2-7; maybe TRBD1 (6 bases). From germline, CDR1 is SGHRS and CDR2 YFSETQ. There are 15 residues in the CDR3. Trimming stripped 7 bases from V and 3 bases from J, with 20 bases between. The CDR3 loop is CASGETGSSDYEQYF. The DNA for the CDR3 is TGCGCCAGCGGGGAAACAGGGTCTTCCGACTACGAGCAGTACTTC. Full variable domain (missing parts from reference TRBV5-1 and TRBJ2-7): KAGVTQTPRYLIKTRGQQVTLSCSPISGHRSVSWYQQTPGQGLQFLFEYFSETQRNKGNFPGRFSGRQFSNSRSEMNVSTLELGDSALYLCASGETGSSDYEQYFGPGTRLTVT.

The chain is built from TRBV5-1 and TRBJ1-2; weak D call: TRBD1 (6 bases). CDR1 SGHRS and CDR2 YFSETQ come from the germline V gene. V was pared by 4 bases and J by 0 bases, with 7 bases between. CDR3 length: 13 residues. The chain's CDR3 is CASSGTTNYGYTF. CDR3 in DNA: TGCGCCAGCAGCGGGACAACTAACTATGGCTACACCTTC.

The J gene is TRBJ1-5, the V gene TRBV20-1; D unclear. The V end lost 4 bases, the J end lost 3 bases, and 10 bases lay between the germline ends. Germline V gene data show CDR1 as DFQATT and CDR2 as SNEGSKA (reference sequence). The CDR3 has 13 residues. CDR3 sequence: CSANKDPNQPQHF. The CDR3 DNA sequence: TGCAGTGCTAATAAGGACCCCAATCAGCCCCAGCATTTT.

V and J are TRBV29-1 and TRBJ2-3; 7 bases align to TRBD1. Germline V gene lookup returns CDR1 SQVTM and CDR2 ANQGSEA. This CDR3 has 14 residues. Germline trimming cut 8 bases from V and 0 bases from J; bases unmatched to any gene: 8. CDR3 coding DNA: TGCAGCTTCACGAACAGGGGAAGCACAGATACGCAGTATTTT. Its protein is CSFTNRGSTDTQYF.

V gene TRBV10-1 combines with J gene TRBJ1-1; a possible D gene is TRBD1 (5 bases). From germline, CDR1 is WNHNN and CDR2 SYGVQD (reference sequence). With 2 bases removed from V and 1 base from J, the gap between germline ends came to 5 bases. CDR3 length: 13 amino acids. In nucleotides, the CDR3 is TGCGCCAGCAGTGAGGGGGCGAACACTGAAGCTTTCTTT. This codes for CASSEGANTEAFF.

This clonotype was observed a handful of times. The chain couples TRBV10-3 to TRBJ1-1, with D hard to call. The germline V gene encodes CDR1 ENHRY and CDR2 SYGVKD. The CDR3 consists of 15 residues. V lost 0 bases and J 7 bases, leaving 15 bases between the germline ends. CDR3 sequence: CAISESGRAWSEAFF. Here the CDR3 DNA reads TGTGCCATCAGTGAGTCTGGAAGGGCTTGGAGTGAAGCTTTCTTT.

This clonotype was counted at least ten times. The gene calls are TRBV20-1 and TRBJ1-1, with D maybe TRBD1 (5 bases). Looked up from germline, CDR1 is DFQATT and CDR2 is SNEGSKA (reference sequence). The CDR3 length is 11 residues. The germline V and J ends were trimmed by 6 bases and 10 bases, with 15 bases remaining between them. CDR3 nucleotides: TGCAGTGCCCCATCATGGGGGGTAGCTTTCTTT. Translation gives CSAPSWGVAFF.